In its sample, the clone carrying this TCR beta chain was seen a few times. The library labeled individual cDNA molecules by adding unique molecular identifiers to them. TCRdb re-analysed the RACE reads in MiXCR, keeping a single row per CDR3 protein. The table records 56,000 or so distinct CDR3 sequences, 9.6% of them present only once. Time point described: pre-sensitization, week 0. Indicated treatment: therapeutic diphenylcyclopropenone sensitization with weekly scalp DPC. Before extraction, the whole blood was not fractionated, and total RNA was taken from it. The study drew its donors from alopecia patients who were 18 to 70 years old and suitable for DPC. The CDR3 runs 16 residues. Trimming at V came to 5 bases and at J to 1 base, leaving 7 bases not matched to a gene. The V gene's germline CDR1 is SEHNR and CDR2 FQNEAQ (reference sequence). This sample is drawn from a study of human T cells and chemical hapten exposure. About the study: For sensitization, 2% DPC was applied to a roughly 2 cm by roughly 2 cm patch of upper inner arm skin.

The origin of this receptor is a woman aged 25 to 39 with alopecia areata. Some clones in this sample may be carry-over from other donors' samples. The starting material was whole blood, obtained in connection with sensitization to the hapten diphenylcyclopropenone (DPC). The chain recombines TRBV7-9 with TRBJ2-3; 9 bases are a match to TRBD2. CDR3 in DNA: TGTGCCAGCAGCCCAGGGGAGCGGGGGGGCACAGATACGCAGTATTTT. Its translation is CASSPGERGGTDTQYF.